The entry below describes one TCR beta chain. The sample comes from a study of Ad26.COV2.S vaccination and SARS-CoV-2 variants. The ends were cut back, 6 bases at V and 5 bases at J, with 16 bases in the middle. The germline V gene encodes CDR1 MNHEY and CDR2 SMNVEV (reference sequence). The CDR3 covers 15 residues. Treatment specified: about 20 received Ad26.COV2.S at low or high dose, single or two shots; about 5 received placebo; per-sample allocation not given. It was on day 63 after the first vaccine or placebo injection that samples were taken. Libraries were prepared by immunoSEQ multiplex PCR; TCRdb keeps only in-frame clonotypes and omits some of them. The sample has about 440,000 clones, around 90% seen once; the top ten hold 9.5% to 15%.

The source is a person between 18 and 59 years old who received the Ad26.COV2.S COVID-19 vaccine or a placebo. The genes are TRBV27 and TRBJ2-2, with D possibly matching TRBD1 (6 bases). The source was peripheral blood, collected in a trial of Ad26.COV2.S vaccine versus placebo. DNA for the CDR3: TGTGCCAGCAGCATCCAAACAGGGCGGACCGGGGAGCTGTTTTTT. This translates into CASSIQTGRTGELFF.